This TCR beta chain was documented in a study of T cell responses to AZD1222 COVID-19 vaccine. Using immunoSEQ multiplex PCR, the repertoire was profiled, and TCRdb retains in-frame clones only, with some absent. The table records around 140,000 clones, 91% of them present only once. This clone was counted only a few times. The antigen is undetermined. Study results and limitations: The donor group comprised mostly white British people and more females; the analysis possibly underestimated clonal diversity. Spike-specific TCR breadth and depth rose after two AZD1222 doses.

The sample in question was peripheral blood, obtained 28 days after the second AZD1222 dose. This TCR derives from an adult who received the AZD1222 COVID-19 vaccine.

CDR3 sequence (DNA): TGTGCCAGCAGTACCGACATCTCTGGAAACACCATATATTTT. Translated: CASSTDISGNTIYF. V is TRBV2 and J is TRBJ1-3; D is uncertain. The CDR3 contains 14 residues. Germline V gene lookup returns CDR1 SNHLY and CDR2 FYNNEI. V lost 5 bases and J lost 0, with 8 bases in between.